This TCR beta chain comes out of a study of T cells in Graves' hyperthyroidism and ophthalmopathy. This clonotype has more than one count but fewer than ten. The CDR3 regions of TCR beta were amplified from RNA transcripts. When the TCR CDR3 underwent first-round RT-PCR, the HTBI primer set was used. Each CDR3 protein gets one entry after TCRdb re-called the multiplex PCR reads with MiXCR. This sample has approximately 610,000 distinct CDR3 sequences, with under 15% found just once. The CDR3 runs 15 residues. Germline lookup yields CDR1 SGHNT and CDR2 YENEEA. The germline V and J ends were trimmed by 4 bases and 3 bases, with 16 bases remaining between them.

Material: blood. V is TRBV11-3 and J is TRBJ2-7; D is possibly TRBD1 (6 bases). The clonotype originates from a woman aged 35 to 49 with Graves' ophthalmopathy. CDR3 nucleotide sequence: TGTGCCAGCAGCTACCCCGCGCAGGGGATCTACGAGCAGTACTTC. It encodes CASSYPAQGIYEQYF.